This entry is about one T cell receptor beta chain. Its matching antigen is unknown. 13 Jbeta primers and 60 Vbeta primers were used for the PCR. Only in-frame clones appear in the TCRdb table, and some are missing; sequencing was by immunoSEQ multiplex PCR. This sample carries some 140,000 clones, around 79% of them seen once, and the ten largest clones take around 2.8%. This entry is derived from a study of cytomegalovirus exposure and HLA in healthy donors. Overall study: Previous work identified some 120 million unique TCR beta sequences from around 180 million T cells. Falling in the Caucasian-associated ancestry cluster were about 80% of 398 genotyped donors. Study-level results: In a later analysis, a missense DCLRE1C variant was linked to TCR beta V- and J-gene trimming.

At collection, donors were nominally healthy, but unrecorded immune exposures were probable. The V and J ends lost 3 bases and 1 base respectively, with 12 bases between them. Per germline, CDR1 LNHDA and CDR2 SQIVND (reference sequence). The CDR3 is made up of 15 amino acids. Sequenced: PBMCs. The chain combines TRBV19 with TRBJ1-1; no clear D. The TCR comes from a young man in good health and CMV-seronegative. The CDR3 loop reads CASSINIGGNTEAFF. CDR3 sequence (DNA): TGTGCCAGTAGTATTAATATAGGAGGGAACACTGAAGCTTTCTTT.